Detailed here is one TCR beta chain. As yet, its antigen is unknown. The source of the sample is a study of response to subunit inactivated influenza vaccine. This CDR3 has 14 residues. Germline CDR1 is KGHSH and CDR2 is LQKENI. V was shortened by 2 bases and J by 5 bases, with 13 bases between the two germline ends. Whole-study findings and limits: The authors proposed limited new T cell recruitment per seasonal influenza vaccination.

MiXCR was run by TCRdb on the RT-PCR reads, yielding one entry per CDR3 protein. The sample has around 160,000 distinct CDR3 sequences, around 9.9% seen once. Sequencing was performed on non-naive T cells sorted from PBMCs, taken 40 to 50 days after vaccination. The receptor's source is a man aged 50 to 60 who received an inactivated influenza vaccine. The rearrangement links TRBV18 to TRBJ2-7; D possibly corresponds to TRBD1 (6 bases). The CDR3 spells CASSPRQGRNEQYF. As DNA, the CDR3 is TGTGCCAGCTCACCAAGGCAGGGGAGAAACGAGCAGTACTTC. Complete variable domain (other parts from reference TRBV18 and TRBJ2-7): NAGVMQNPRHLVRRRGQEARLRCSPMKGHSHVYWYRQLPEEGLKFMVYLQKENIIDESGMPKERFSAEFPKEGPSILRIQQVVRGDSAAYFCASSPRQGRNEQYFGPGTRLTVT.